One and the same sample provided the 10 T cell receptor beta chains below, sequenced in a study of T cells in Graves' hyperthyroidism and ophthalmopathy. RNA transcripts were the template for amplifying TCR beta CDR3 regions. In the first-round RT-PCR of the TCR CDR3, the HTBI primer set was used. TCRdb re-analysed the multiplex PCR reads in MiXCR, keeping a single row per CDR3 protein. Counted here are about 560,000 distinct CDR3 sequences, about a sixth occurring once; the ten biggest clones make up under 20%. Sample: blood. The source of these receptors is a woman under 30 with Graves' hyperthyroidism.

In its sample, this clonotype was seen many times. This rearrangement joins TRBV5-5 to TRBJ2-1; 9 bases map to TRBD1. The J segment lost 2 bases and the V segment lost 0 bases, leaving 3 bases of the junction unmatched. Germline loops: CDR1 SGHKS, CDR2 YYEKEE (reference sequence). There are 16 residues in the CDR3. The CDR3 DNA follows: TGTGCCAGCAGCTTGGCCGGGACAGGGCCCTACAATGAGCAGTTCTTC. This encodes CASSLAGTGPYNEQFF.

V is TRBV5-8 and J is TRBJ2-2, with 10 bases aligning to TRBD1. V lost 1 base and J lost 1; bases outside the gene matches: 1. There are 16 residues in the CDR3. Germline lookup yields CDR1 SGHTS and CDR2 YDEGEE. The CDR3 region is CASSLRDRGNTGELFF. The CDR3 nucleotides read TGTGCCAGCAGCTTGAGGGACAGGGGGAACACCGGGGAGCTGTTTTTT.

J is TRBJ2-5 and V is TRBV12-3 or TRBV12-4; the match to TRBD1 covers 7 bases. V was pared by 5 bases and J by 1 base, with 7 bases of the junction left unmatched. The length of the CDR3 is 15 residues. DNA of the CDR3: TGTGCCAGCAGTCCCTACGGGACAGCCCAAGAGACCCAGTACTTC. Protein: CASSPYGTAQETQYF.

This chain connects TRBV4-1 to TRBJ2-5; 9 bases align to TRBD1. Germline CDR1 reads MGHRA; CDR2 reads YSYEKL. V lost 2 bases, J lost 3 bases, and 4 bases stayed unmatched. The CDR3 has 15 amino acids. The DNA of the CDR3 is TGCGCCAGCAGCCAATGGGGACAGGGAGAAGAGACCCAGTACTTC. Protein: CASSQWGQGEETQYF.

The table lists this clonotype with many counts. V is TRBV3-1 and J is TRBJ2-7, with 9 bases fitting TRBD2. Germline V gives CDR1 LGHDT, CDR2 YNNKEL (reference sequence). This CDR3 comprises 17 residues. The junction had 11 bases not matched to a gene; V was cut back by 0 bases and J by 5 bases. CDR3 nucleotides: TGTGCCAGCAGCCAAGAAGAACTAGCGGGTTATGTTCACGAGCAGTACTTC. It translates to CASSQEELAGYVHEQYF.

This clonotype was detected many times. V is TRBV15 and J is TRBJ2-1, with D possibly being TRBD1 or TRBD2 (7 bases each). CDR1 LNHNV and CDR2 YYDKDF come from the germline V gene (reference sequence). Trimming left V 0 bases short and J 9 bases short, with 24 bases between. This CDR3 is built from 18 residues. This CDR3 reads CATSRETGSPAGVSEQFF. The CDR3 bases are TGTGCCACCAGCAGAGAGACAGGGTCCCCTGCGGGGGTTAGTGAGCAGTTCTTC.

Ten or more counts support this clonotype. The gene calls are TRBV7-2 and TRBJ1-5, with unresolved D. V was pared by 3 bases and J by 6 bases, with 15 bases between. The CDR3 extends over 15 amino acids. Germline V gene sequence: CDR1 SGHTA, CDR2 FQGNSA. CDR3 region: CASSLRVPAGQPQHF. DNA for the CDR3: TGTGCCAGCAGCTTGCGGGTACCAGCAGGTCAGCCCCAGCATTTT.

This clonotype has a count of ten or more. J is TRBJ1-5 and V is TRBV12-3 or TRBV12-4; TRBD1 matches at 8 bases. V lost 6 bases and J lost 3; bases outside the gene matches: 7. This CDR3 region has 15 residues. CDR3 DNA: TGTGCCAGCAGACCAGACAGGGGCGACAATCAGCCCCAGCATTTT. It translates to CASRPDRGDNQPQHF.

This clonotype was observed at least ten times. The chain couples TRBV27 to TRBJ2-5, with 13 positions matching TRBD2. V lost 8 bases to trimming and J lost 4 bases; unmatched junction nucleotides: 7. The CDR3 extends over 15 amino acids. From germline, CDR1 is MNHEY and CDR2 SMNVEV (reference sequence). The CDR3 DNA follows: TGTGCCAGCCGTACTAGCGGGGGGGATTCAGAGACCCAGTACTTC. It specifies CASRTSGGDSETQYF.

This clonotype was picked up many times. The chain is built from TRBV7-2 and TRBJ1-2; 7 bases align to TRBD1. V was clipped by 3 bases and J by 5 bases; unmatched bases: 6. The CDR3 is made up of 14 amino acids. From germline, CDR1 is SGHTA and CDR2 FQGNSA. CDR3 coding DNA: TGTGCCAGCAGCTTGGGACAGAGAGTTTATGGCTACACCTTC. This sequence encodes CASSLGQRVYGYTF.